The T cell receptor beta chain described here comes from a study of CXCR3-negative and CXCR3-positive naive CD8 T cells (dated by TCRdb to about 2019). Regarding the study in general: In total, about 135 million TRB reads were obtained, corresponding to roughly 1.5 +/- 0.3 million reads per library. TRBV-TRBJ cluster analysis included naive subsets from roughly 5 donors and memory cells from 3 donors. Diversity and physicochemical repertoire analyses were performed on about ten donors pooled from two independent experiments. The paper's findings and limits, for the study overall: Compared with CXCR3-negative naive cells, CXCR3-positive naive cells had TRB CDR3s with higher hydrophobicity (lower Kidera factor 4), lower energy, and higher strength and volume indices. Because CXCR3 expression was partially decreased after cryopreservation, freshly isolated PBMCs were used for most assays. Because surface CD5, which has been linked to self-reactivity in mice, was comparable between naive subsets, TCR interaction strength was also inferred from TRB CDR3 physicochemical properties. Within the same donor, TRBV-TRBJ usage looked similar between naive CXCR3-negative and CXCR3-positive cells, but memory cells had distinct patterns. Repertoire diversity was comparably high in both naive subsets but much lower in memory CD8+ T cells.

In the case of this clonotype: Which antigen it targets is not known.

Each CD8+ T cell subset was flow-sorted in triplicate, and a few hundred thousand cells per subset were placed directly into RLT lysis buffer. To exclude memory contaminants, naive CD8+ T cells were stringently defined as CD45RO-CCR7+CD27+CD95-. Peripheral blood mononuclear cells were isolated from buffy coats by standard density gradient centrifugation. A FACSAria III was used to flow-sort naive CD8+ T cells into CXCR3-negative and CXCR3-positive populations. An RNeasy Mini Kit was used to extract total RNA from the sorted cells. Reads for this sample came from a NextSeq 550. The Human TCR Profiling Kit (MiLaboratory) was used to make UMI-labeled 5' RACE TRB cDNA libraries. cDNA synthesis used the entire amount of extracted RNA, and PCR amplification then used the entire amount of cDNA produced. Libraries were prepared in parallel with an identical number of PCR cycles. The paper's processing steps were these. MIGEC and MiXCR extracted about 50,000 +/- 10,000 unique UMI-labeled TRB cDNA molecules per library, requiring at least two reads per UMI. On average, around 40,000 +/- 10,000 functional in-frame TRB CDR3 nucleotide clonotypes lacking stop codons were found per library. After downsampling to 5000 UMI-labeled TRB molecules per sample, diversity metrics such as normalized Shannon-Wiener and Chao1 were calculated in VDJtools. For the central five CDR3 residues, VDJtools calculated physicochemical properties weighted by clonotype size, namely interaction energy, strength, volume and Kidera factor 4. TCRdb reprocessed the raw reads; every CDR3 protein sequence is a single record, and DNA is not supplied. Clone size and V and J calls follow TCRdb, not the original study. The table for this sample lists tens of thousands of distinct CDR3 sequences. The ten largest clones take up 0.95% to 1.4% of the sample.

Per the germline V gene (reference sequence), MNHNY is the CDR1 and SVGAGI is the CDR2. The CDR3 runs 13 residues from the cysteine to the phenylalanine. DNA for this receptor is not on file. This TCR derives from a human donor in good health. Some clones in this sample may be carry-over from other donors' samples. Sequenced sample: naive CXCR3- CD8+ T cells from blood. This sample's cell subset or site label indicates: CD45RO-CCR7+CD27+CD95- naive CD8+ T cells lacking CXCR3 (TNR3-). This chain is built from TRBV6-6 and TRBJ2-7. The CDR3 sequence is CASSPTGHHEQYF.